This T cell receptor beta chain originates from a study of CD8 T cells in Susac syndrome. On this clonotype: The junction departs from the called germline gene at one end, perhaps through a read error.

The CDR3 contains 13 residues. The germline V gene encodes CDR1 MNHEY and CDR2 SMNVEV (reference sequence). Random-hexamer reverse transcription was applied to roughly 0.5 to 1 ug RNA. The CDR3 of TCR beta was amplified by immunoSEQ multiplex PCR across 54 Vbeta and 13 Jbeta. TCRdb independently ran MiXCR on the immunoSEQ multiplex PCR reads; one entry per CDR3 protein. The sample comprises around 270,000 distinct CDR3 sequences, 70% to 90% of which are singletons, and 0.21% rests with the top ten. The receptor comes from a human donor with multiple sclerosis. The rearrangement links TRBV27 to TRBJ2-3; D gene ambiguous. Sequenced input: CD8+ T cells from PBMCs. The CDR3 sequence: CASSLSVTDTQYF. As DNA, the CDR3 is TGTGCCAGCAGTCTATCAGTTACAGATACGCAGTATTTT.